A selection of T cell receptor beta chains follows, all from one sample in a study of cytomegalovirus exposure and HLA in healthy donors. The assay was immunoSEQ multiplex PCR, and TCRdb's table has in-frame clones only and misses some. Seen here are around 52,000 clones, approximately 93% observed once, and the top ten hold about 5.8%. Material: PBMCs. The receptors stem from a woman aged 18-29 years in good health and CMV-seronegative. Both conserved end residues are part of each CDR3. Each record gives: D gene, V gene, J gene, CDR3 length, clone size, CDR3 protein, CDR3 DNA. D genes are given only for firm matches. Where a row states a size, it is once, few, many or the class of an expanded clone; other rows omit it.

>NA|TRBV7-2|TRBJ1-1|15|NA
CASSLAPGGYTEAFF
TGTGCCAGCAGCCTGGCCCCAGGAGGGTACACTGAAGCTTTCTTT
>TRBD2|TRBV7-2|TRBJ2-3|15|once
CASSSWTSSTDTQYF
TGTGCCAGCAGCTCCTGGACTAGCAGCACAGATACGCAGTATTTT
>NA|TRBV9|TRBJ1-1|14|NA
CASSPQGQNTEAFF
TGTGCCAGCAGCCCTCAGGGGCAGAACACTGAAGCTTTCTTT
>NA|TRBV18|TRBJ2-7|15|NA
CASSPPGRGRNEQYF
TGTGCCAGCTCACCACCAGGCAGGGGCAGAAACGAGCAGTACTTC
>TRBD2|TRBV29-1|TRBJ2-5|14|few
CSVDQRGGGETQYF
TGCAGCGTTGATCAGCGGGGGGGCGGAGAGACCCAGTACTTC
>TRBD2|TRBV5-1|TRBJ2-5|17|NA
CASSFLSSGTKGETQYF
TGCGCCAGCAGCTTTCTTTCTAGCGGGACCAAAGGGGAGACCCAGTACTTC
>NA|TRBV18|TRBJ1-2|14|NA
CASSPLRENYGYTF
TGTGCCAGCTCACCACTGAGGGAAAACTATGGCTACACCTTC
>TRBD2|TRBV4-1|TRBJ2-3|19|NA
CASSRLGGEGTTSPDTQYF
TGCGCCAGCAGCCGCCTCGGGGGGGAAGGGACCACCAGTCCAGATACGCAGTATTTT
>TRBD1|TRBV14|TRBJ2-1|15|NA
CASSQYIQGADEQFF
TGTGCCAGCAGCCAATATATTCAGGGGGCCGATGAGCAGTTCTTC
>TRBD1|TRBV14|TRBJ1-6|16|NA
CASSQDLGTGHGSLHF
TGTGCCAGCAGCCAAGATCTCGGGACAGGCCATGGTTCCCTCCACTTT
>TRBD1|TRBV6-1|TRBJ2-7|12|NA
CAGTGGRDEQYF
TGTGCCGGGACAGGGGGTCGGGACGAGCAGTACTTC
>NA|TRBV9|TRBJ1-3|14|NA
CASSYTGSGNTIYF
TGTGCCAGCAGTTACACAGGGTCTGGAAACACCATATATTTT
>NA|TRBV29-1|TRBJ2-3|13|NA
CSVVWAGTDTQYF
TGCAGCGTTGTCTGGGCAGGCACAGATACGCAGTATTTT
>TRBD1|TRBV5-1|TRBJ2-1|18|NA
CASSLFNGRQGAYNEQFF
TGCGCCAGCAGCTTATTTAACGGTCGTCAGGGGGCATACAATGAGCAGTTCTTC
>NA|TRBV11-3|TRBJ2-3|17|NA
CASSLGLEPRRTDTQYF
TGTGCCAGCAGCTTAGGCCTAGAACCGAGACGCACAGATACGCAGTATTTT
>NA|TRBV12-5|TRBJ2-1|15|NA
CASGLVGSSFSEQFF
TGTGCTAGTGGTTTGGTAGGGTCTAGCTTCAGCGAGCAGTTCTTC
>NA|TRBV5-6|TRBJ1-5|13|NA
CASSLGSSQPQHF
TGTGCCAGCAGCTTGGGTTCGAGTCAGCCCCAGCATTTT
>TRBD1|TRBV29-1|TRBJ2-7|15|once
CSVERGQGPSYEQYF
TGCAGCGTTGAACGGGGACAGGGACCTTCCTACGAGCAGTACTTC
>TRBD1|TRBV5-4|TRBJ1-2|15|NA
CASSLRDRGIGGYTF
TGTGCCAGCAGCTTGCGCGACAGGGGGATTGGTGGCTACACCTTC
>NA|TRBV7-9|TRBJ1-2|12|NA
CASSPDSGGYTF
TGTGCCAGCAGCCCAGACAGTGGTGGCTACACCTTC
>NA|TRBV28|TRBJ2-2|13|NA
CASSFAGSGELFF
TGTGCCAGCAGTTTCGCGGGGTCCGGGGAGCTGTTTTTT
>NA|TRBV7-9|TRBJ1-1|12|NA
CASTRLSTEAFF
TGTGCCAGCACCAGGCTTAGCACTGAAGCTTTCTTT
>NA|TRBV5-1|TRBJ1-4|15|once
CASSLSPGENEKLFF
TGCGCCAGCAGCTTGAGTCCCGGGGAAAATGAAAAACTGTTTTTT
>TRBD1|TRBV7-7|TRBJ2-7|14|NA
CASSLNPGGYEQYF
TGTGCCAGCAGCTTAAATCCAGGGGGTTACGAGCAGTACTTC
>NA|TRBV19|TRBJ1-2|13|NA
CASRGWAGYGYTF
TGTGCCAGTAGGGGCTGGGCAGGCTATGGCTACACCTTC
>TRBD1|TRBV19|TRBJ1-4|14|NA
CASKISTGTEKLFF
TGTGCCAGCAAAATCTCGACAGGGACTGAAAAACTGTTTTTT
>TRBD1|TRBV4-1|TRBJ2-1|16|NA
CASSQVGQPPYNEQFF
TGCGCCAGCAGCCAAGTGGGACAGCCCCCATACAATGAGCAGTTCTTC